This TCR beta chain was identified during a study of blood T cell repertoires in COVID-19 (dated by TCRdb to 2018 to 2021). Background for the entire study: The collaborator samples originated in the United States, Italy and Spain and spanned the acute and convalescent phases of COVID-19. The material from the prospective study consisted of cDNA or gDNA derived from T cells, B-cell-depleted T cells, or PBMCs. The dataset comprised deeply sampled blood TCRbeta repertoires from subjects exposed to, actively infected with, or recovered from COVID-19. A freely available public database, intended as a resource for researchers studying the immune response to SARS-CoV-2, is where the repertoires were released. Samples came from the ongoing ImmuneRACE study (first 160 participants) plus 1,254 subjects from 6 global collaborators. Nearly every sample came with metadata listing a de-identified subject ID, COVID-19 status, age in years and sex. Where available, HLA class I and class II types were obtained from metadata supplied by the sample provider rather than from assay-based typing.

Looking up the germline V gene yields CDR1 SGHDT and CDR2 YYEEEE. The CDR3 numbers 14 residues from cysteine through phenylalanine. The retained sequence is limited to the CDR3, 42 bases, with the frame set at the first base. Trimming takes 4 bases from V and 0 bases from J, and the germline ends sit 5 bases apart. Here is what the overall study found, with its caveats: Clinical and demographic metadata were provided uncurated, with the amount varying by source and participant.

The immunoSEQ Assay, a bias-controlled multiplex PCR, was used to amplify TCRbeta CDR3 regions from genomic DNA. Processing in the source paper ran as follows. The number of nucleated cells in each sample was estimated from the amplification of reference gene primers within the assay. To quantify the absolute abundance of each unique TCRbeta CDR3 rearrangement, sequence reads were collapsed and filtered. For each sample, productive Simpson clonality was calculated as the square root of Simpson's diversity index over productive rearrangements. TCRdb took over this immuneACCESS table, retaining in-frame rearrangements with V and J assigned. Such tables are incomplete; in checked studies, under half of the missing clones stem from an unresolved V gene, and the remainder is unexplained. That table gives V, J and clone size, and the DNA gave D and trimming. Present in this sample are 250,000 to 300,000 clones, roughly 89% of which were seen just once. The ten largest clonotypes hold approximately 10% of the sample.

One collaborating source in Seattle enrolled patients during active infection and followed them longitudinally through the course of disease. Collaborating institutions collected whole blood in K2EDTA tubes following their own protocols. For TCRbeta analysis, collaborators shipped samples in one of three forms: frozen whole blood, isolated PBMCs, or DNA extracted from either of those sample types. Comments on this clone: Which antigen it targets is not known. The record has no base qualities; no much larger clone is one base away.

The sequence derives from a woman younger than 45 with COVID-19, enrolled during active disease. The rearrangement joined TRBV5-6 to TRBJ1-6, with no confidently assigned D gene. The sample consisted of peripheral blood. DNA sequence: TGTGCCAGCAGCCCGAGCTCCTATAATTCACCCCTCCACTTT. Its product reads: CASSPSSYNSPLHF. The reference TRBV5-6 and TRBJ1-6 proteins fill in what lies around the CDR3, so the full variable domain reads DAGVTQSPTHLIKTRGQQVTLRCSPKSGHDTVSWYQQALGQGPQFIFQYYEEEERQRGNFPDRFSGHQFPNYSSELNVNALLLGDSALYLCASSPSSYNSPLHFGNGTRLTVT.